The TCR beta chain described here comes from a study of T cells in Graves' hyperthyroidism and ophthalmopathy. This clonotype showed up many times. Amplified regions were TCR beta CDR3 sequences from RNA transcripts. HTBI primers drove first-round RT-PCR of the TCR CDR3. TCRdb fed the multiplex PCR reads into MiXCR, producing one record per CDR3 protein. The table includes approximately 350,000 distinct CDR3 sequences, about 16% detected once. V was shortened by 1 base and J by 1 base, with 7 bases between the two germline ends. The CDR3 is 13 residues long. Germline-derived CDR1 and CDR2 are DFQATT and SNEGSKA (reference sequence).

Source material: blood. This TCR was recovered from an older woman with Graves' ophthalmopathy. V is TRBV20-1 and J is TRBJ1-1; D is undetermined. The CDR3, as DNA: TGCAGTGCTAGAGCGAGGGAGAACACTGAAGCTTTCTTT. Translation: CSARARENTEAFF.